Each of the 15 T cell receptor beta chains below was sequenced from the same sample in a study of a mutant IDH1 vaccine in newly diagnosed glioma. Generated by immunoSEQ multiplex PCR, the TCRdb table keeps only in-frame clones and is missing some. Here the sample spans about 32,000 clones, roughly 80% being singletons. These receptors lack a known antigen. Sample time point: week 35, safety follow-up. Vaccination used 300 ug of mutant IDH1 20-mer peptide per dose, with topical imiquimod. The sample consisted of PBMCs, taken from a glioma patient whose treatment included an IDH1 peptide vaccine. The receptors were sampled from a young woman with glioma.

CDR3 protein: CASSSPGRGQFF. The DNA for the CDR3 is TGTGCCAGCAGTAGTCCTGGACGGGGGCAGTTCTTC. The chain is built from TRBV6-1 and TRBJ2-1; tentative D call: TRBD2 (5 bases). From germline, CDR1 is MNHNS and CDR2 SASEGT. Trimming took off 5 bases at V and 12 bases at J, with 14 bases between the two ends. The CDR3 has 12 amino acids.

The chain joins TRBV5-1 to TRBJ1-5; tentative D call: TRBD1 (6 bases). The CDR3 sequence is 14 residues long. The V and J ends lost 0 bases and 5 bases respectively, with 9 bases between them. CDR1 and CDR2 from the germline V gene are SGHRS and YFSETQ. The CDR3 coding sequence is TGCGCCAGCAGCTTGGGAGGGGGAGATCAGCCCCAGCATTTT. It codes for CASSLGGGDQPQHF.

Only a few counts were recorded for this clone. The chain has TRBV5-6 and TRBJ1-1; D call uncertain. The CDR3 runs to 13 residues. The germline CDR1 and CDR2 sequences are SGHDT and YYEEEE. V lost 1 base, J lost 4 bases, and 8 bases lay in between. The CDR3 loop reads CASSLLTLTEAFF. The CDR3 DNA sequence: TGTGCCAGCAGCTTGCTAACACTCACTGAAGCTTTCTTT.

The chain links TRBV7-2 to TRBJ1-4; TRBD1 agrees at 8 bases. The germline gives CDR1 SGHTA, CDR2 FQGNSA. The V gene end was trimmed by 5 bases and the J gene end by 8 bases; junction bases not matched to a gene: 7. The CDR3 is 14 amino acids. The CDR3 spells CASSPGQGGEKLFF. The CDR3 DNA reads TGTGCCAGCAGCCCAGGACAGGGCGGGGAAAAACTGTTTTTT.

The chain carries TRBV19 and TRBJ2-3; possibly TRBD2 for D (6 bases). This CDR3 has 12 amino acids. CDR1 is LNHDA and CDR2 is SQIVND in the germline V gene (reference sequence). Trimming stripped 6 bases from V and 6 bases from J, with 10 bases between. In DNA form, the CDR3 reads TGTGCCAGTAGGGGGACTTTGGATACGCAGTATTTT. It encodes CASRGTLDTQYF.

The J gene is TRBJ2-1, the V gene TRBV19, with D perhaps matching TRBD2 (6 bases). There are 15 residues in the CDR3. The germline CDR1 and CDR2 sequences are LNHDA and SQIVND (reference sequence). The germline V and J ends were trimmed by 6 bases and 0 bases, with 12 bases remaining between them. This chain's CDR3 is CASRISGASYNEQFF. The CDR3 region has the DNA TGTGCCAGTAGGATTAGCGGAGCCTCCTACAATGAGCAGTTCTTC.

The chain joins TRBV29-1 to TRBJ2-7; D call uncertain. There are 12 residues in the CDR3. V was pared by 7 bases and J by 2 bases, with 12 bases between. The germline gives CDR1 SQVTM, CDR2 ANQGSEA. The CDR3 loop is CSAGPSTYEQYF. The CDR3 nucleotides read TGCAGCGCCGGACCGTCAACCTACGAGCAGTACTTC.

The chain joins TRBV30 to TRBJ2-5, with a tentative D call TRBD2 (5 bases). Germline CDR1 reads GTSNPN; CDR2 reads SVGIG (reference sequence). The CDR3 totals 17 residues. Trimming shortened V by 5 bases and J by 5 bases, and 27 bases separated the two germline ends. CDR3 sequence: CAWSRGLVDPRWETQYF. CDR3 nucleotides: TGTGCCTGGTCCCGGGGATTAGTGGACCCTCGGTGGGAGACCCAGTACTTC.

The CDR3 coding sequence is TGCAGCGTGGCGGTGGGGACAGGGGGGGGAGAGACCCAGTACTTC. This codes for CSVAVGTGGGETQYF. The rearrangement joins TRBV29-1 to TRBJ2-5, with 11 bases matching TRBD1. Germline loops: CDR1 SQVTM, CDR2 ANQGSEA. Trimming took 6 bases from V and 4 from J; bases not matched to a gene: 10. The CDR3 extends over 15 amino acids. The full variable domain, rest sourced from reference TRBV29-1 and TRBJ2-5, is SAVISQKPSRDICQRGTSLTIQCQVDSQVTMMFWYRQQPGQSLTLIATANQGSEATYESGFVIDKFPISRPNLTFSTLTVSNMSPEDSSIYLCSVAVGTGGGETQYFGPGTRLLVL.

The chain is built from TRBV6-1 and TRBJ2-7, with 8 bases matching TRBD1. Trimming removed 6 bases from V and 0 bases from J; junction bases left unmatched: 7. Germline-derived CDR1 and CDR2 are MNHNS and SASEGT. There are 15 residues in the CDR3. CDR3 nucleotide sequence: TGTGCCAGCAGGGGGTTCGGACAGGGCTCCTACGAGCAGTACTTC. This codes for CASRGFGQGSYEQYF.

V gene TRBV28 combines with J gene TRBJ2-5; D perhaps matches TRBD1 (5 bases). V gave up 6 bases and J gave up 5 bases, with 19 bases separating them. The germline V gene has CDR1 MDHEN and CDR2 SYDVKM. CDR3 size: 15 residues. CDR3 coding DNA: TGTGCCAGCAGGCCGACCCTTGGGGCAGCGGAGACCCAGTACTTC. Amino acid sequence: CASRPTLGAAETQYF. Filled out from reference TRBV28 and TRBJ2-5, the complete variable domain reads DVKVTQSSRYLVKRTGEKVFLECVQDMDHENMFWYRQDPGLGLRLIYFSYDVKMKEKGDIPEGYSVSREKKERFSLILESASTNQTSMYLCASRPTLGAAETQYFGPGTRLLVL.

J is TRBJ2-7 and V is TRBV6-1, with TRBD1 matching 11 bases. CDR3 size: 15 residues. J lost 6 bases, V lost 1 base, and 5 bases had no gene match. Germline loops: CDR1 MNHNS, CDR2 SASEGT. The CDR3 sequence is CASSEGLGTGGEQYF. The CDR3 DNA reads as TGTGCCAGCAGTGAAGGATTAGGGACAGGGGGCGAGCAGTACTTC.

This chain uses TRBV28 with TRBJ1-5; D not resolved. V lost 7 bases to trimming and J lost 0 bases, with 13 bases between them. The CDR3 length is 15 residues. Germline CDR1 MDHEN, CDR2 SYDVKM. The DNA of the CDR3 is TGTGCCAGCAATAATCTACGGATTAGCAATCAGCCCCAGCATTTT. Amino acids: CASNNLRISNQPQHF. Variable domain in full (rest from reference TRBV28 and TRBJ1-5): DVKVTQSSRYLVKRTGEKVFLECVQDMDHENMFWYRQDPGLGLRLIYFSYDVKMKEKGDIPEGYSVSREKKERFSLILESASTNQTSMYLCASNNLRISNQPQHFGDGTRLSIL.

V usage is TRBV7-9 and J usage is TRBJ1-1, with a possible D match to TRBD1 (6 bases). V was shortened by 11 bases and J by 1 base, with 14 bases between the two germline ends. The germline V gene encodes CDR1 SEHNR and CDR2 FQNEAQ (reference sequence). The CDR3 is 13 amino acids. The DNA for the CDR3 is TGTGCCCTCGTTTGGACAGCGAACACTGAAGCTTTCTTT. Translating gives CALVWTANTEAFF.

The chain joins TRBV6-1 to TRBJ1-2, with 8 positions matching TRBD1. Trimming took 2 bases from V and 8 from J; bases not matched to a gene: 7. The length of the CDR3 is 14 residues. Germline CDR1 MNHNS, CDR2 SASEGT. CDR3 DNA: TGTGCCAGCAGTGAAAAGTGGACAGGGTACGGCTACACCTTC. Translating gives CASSEKWTGYGYTF.